Listed below are T cell receptor beta chains from one sample, sequenced in a study of blood T cells in healthy people across ages. TCRdb reprocessed the 5' RACE reads with MiXCR, giving one entry per CDR3 protein. Among 890,000 or so distinct CDR3 sequences, around 62% were seen once, and the ten largest hold about a quarter. The material sequenced was blood. The receptors originated from a man under 40 in good health. CDR3s include the opening cysteine and the closing phenylalanine or tryptophan. D genes are given only for firm matches. Clone size, where shown, is once, few, many, or a class for clones that have expanded.

d_call j_call v_call clone_size cdr3_aa cdr3_nt
TRBD2 TRBJ2-5 TRBV29-1 NA CSFRGTSGEEETQYF TGCAGCTTCAGGGGGACTAGCGGGGAGGAAGAGACCCAGTACTTC
TRBD2 TRBJ2-3 TRBV7-2 many CASSLGLAGSTDTQYF TGTGCCAGCAGCTTAGGGCTAGCGGGGAGCACAGATACGCAGTATTTT
NA TRBJ2-3 TRBV7-2 NA CASSFRITSSTDTQYF TGTGCCAGCAGCTTCCGTATCACGTCTAGCACAGATACGCAGTATTTT
TRBD2 TRBJ2-5 TRBV28 NA CASSEVAGFFRTQYF TGTGCCAGCAGTGAGGTAGCGGGGTTCTTCCGGACCCAGTACTTC
NA TRBJ1-5 TRBV6-5 NA CASSYSLGKPQHF TGTGCAAGCAGTTACTCTTTGGGGAAACCCCAGCATTTT
NA TRBJ1-6 TRBV10-3 NA CAISESLNSPLHF TGTGCCATCAGTGAGTCGTTAAATTCACCCCTCCACTTT
TRBD1 TRBJ1-1 TRBV27 NA CASSPMTGSFTEAFF TGTGCCAGCAGTCCGATGACAGGGTCATTCACTGAAGCTTTCTTT
NA TRBJ2-1 TRBV2 few CASTPWHEQFF TGTGCCAGCACTCCCTGGCATGAGCAGTTCTTC
NA TRBJ2-3 TRBV4-1 once CASSQEGGPQEYF TGCGCCAGCAGCCAAGAGGGGGGGCCTCAGGAGTATTTT
NA TRBJ2-3 TRBV7-9 NA CASRPPPSTDTQYF TGTGCCAGTCGGCCCCCCCCTAGCACAGATACGCAGTATTTT
TRBD2 TRBJ2-1 TRBV9 NA CASSVAYTSGGRLGNEQFF TGTGCCAGCAGCGTAGCCTATACTAGCGGGGGTCGGCTGGGCAATGAGCAGTTCTTC